This T cell receptor beta chain was captured in a study of blood T cell repertoires in COVID-19. TCRdb's table, derived via immunoSEQ multiplex PCR, lists solely in-frame clones and lacks some. The sample records 200,000 to 250,000 clones, less than 90% being singletons. Cohort allocation depended upon clinical history that participants reported. Germline V gene data show CDR1 as MGHRA and CDR2 as YSYEKL. Trimming removed 2 bases from V and 1 base from J; junction bases left unmatched: 7. The CDR3 has 16 amino acids. This chain connects TRBV4-1 to TRBJ2-7; TRBD2 matches at 8 bases. This receptor was taken from a woman aged 45 to 65 in a cohort exposed to, infected with or recovered from COVID-19 (not recorded which). Sequenced: PBMCs or T cells enriched from blood (not recorded which). The CDR3, as DNA: TGCGCCAGCAGCCAAACGACTAGCGTGGGATCCTACGAGCAGTACTTC. Amino acid sequence: CASSQTTSVGSYEQYF.